Listed below are T cell receptor beta chains from one sample, sequenced in a study of T-cell reconstitution after alpha-beta-depleted transplantation in children. TCRdb itself ran the PCR reads through MiXCR, one entry per CDR3 protein. Of about 300,000 distinct CDR3 sequences in the sample, about a tenth are singletons; the top ten hold about 8%. This material consisted of PBMCs, taken before TCRalphabeta/CD19-depleted stem cell transplant. These receptors were obtained from a boy under two years old with acute myeloid leukemia, due to receive a stem cell transplant. Both conserved end residues are part of each CDR3. Fields, in order: J gene, clone size, D gene, V gene, CDR3 DNA, CDR3 protein. D genes are given only for firm matches. Where a row states a size, it is once, few, many or the class of an expanded clone; other rows omit it.

>TRBJ2-3|many|.|TRBV29-1
TGCAGCGTTGATACCTATGGGGCAGATACGCAGTATTTT
CSVDTYGADTQYF
>TRBJ1-1|many|.|TRBV5-8
TGTGCCAGCAGCTTTAGGGGCAGGGGGAACACTGAAGCTTTCTTT
CASSFRGRGNTEAFF
>TRBJ2-5|many|TRBD2|TRBV7-2
TGTGCCAGCAGCATAGGACTAGCGGGCCGGGAGACCCAGTACTTC
CASSIGLAGRETQYF
>TRBJ2-6|.|TRBD1|TRBV10-3
TGTGCCATCAGGGGGCAGGCGACAGGGCCCTCATCTGGGGCCAACGTCCTGACTTTC
CAIRGQATGPSSGANVLTF
>TRBJ1-1|.|TRBD1|TRBV5-1
TGCGCCAGCAGCCTGACGGGACAGACGAACACTGAAGCTTTCTTT
CASSLTGQTNTEAFF
>TRBJ1-2|.|.|TRBV6-4
TGTGCCAGCAGTGACCCCGGACAGAATGGCTACACCTTC
CASSDPGQNGYTF
>TRBJ2-1|many|TRBD2|TRBV7-3
TGTGCCAGCAGGGGACTAGCGGGAGACGATGAGCAGTTCTTC
CASRGLAGDDEQFF
>TRBJ2-3|many|TRBD2|TRBV7-9
TGTGCCAGCACCCTTCTAGCGGGGAGCACAGATACGCAGTATTTT
CASTLLAGSTDTQYF
>TRBJ2-7|few|.|TRBV23-1
TGCGCCAGTCTCAGGGGCGAGCAGTACTTC
CASLRGEQYF
>TRBJ2-3|many|TRBD1|TRBV18
TGTGCCAGCTCACCTACAGGGGTAGATACGCAGTATTTT
CASSPTGVDTQYF
>TRBJ1-1|many|.|TRBV9
TGTGCCAGCAGCCCAGAGGGAGGACAAATATGGAACACTGAAGCTTTCTTT
CASSPEGGQIWNTEAFF
>TRBJ2-5|many|TRBD2|TRBV5-1
TGCGCCAGCAGCTTGGGACTAGCGGGGCAAGAGACCCAGTACTTC
CASSLGLAGQETQYF
>TRBJ2-3|many|TRBD1|TRBV28
TGTGCCAGCAGGCTCGCCCCGGGACAGGGGGTGAATACGCAGTATTTT
CASRLAPGQGVNTQYF
>TRBJ2-3|.|TRBD1|TRBV10-3
TGTGCCATCAGTGAACAGGGGCCCACAGATACGCAGTATTTT
CAISEQGPTDTQYF
>TRBJ2-7|many|.|TRBV4-3
TGCGCCAGCAGCCGGGGGGCGGGAAGCTCCTACGAGCAGTACTTC
CASSRGAGSSYEQYF
>TRBJ1-5|many|TRBD1|TRBV7-9
TGTGCCAGCAGCTTAGAAGTTGGGACAGGGATTCAGCCCCAGCATTTT
CASSLEVGTGIQPQHF
>TRBJ1-1|many|.|TRBV6-5
TGTGCCAGCAGTTACGACAATCTCGCTGAAGCTTTCTTT
CASSYDNLAEAFF
>TRBJ2-1|.|.|TRBV9
TGTGCCAGCAGCTCCAGCATGAGACAGAGCTACAATGAGCAGTTCTTC
CASSSSMRQSYNEQFF
>TRBJ2-2|few|.|TRBV11-3
TGTGCCAGCAGACAAAATAAGGCCGGGGAGCTGTTTTTT
CASRQNKAGELFF
>TRBJ2-7|many|.|TRBV20-1
TGCAGTGCCACAACGACAGGTTCCGAGCAGTACTTC
CSATTTGSEQYF
>TRBJ2-5|few|TRBD2|TRBV20-1
TGCAGTGCTCGGGGGCTAGCGGGGATTCAAGAGACCCAGTACTTC
CSARGLAGIQETQYF
>TRBJ1-2|.|.|TRBV12-3/TRBV12-4
TGTGCCAGCAGTTCGGGGGGAAGGGGCTACACCTTC
CASSSGGRGYTF
>TRBJ1-1|.|.|TRBV30
TGTGCCTGGAGTCTCCCGGGCAGGGGAACTGAAGCTTTCTTT
CAWSLPGRGTEAFF
>TRBJ2-6|many|.|TRBV7-9
TGTGCCAGCAGCTCGACAGGCTACTCTGGGGCCAACGTCCTGACTTTC
CASSSTGYSGANVLTF
>TRBJ2-5|many|TRBD2|TRBV6-1
TGTGCCAGCAGTGAATATGGGACTAGCGGCCAAGAGACCCAGTACTTC
CASSEYGTSGQETQYF
>TRBJ2-3|few|.|TRBV20-1
TGCAGTGCTCCCCGTGGGCGGGTCAGCACAGATACGCAGTATTTT
CSAPRGRVSTDTQYF
>TRBJ1-1|few|TRBD1|TRBV28
TGTGCCAGCAGTACCTACCCTGCGGACAGGGCGAACACTGAAGCTTTCTTT
CASSTYPADRANTEAFF
>TRBJ2-7|many|.|TRBV5-1
TGCGCCAGCAGGACGGACTCCTACGAGCAGTACTTC
CASRTDSYEQYF
>TRBJ1-2|.|.|TRBV12-3/TRBV12-4
TGTGCCAGCCGCAATCGTAGGGGCTATGGCTACACCTTC
CASRNRRGYGYTF
>TRBJ2-5|many|.|TRBV4-3
TGCGCCAGCAGCCCCAGGGGGGAGAGAGAGACCCAGTACTTC
CASSPRGERETQYF
>TRBJ2-1|.|.|TRBV11-2
TGTGCCAGCAGCTTAAGTGGCAGGGTTTATGAGCAGTTCTTC
CASSLSGRVYEQFF
>TRBJ2-7|many|TRBD2|TRBV4-2
TGTGCCAGCAGCCAACTGGGACTAGCGGGAGTCGACGAGCAGTACTTC
CASSQLGLAGVDEQYF
>TRBJ2-5|many|.|TRBV12-3/TRBV12-4
TGTGCCAGCAGTTTAAAGGAGTACCAAGAGACCCAGTACTTC
CASSLKEYQETQYF
>TRBJ2-2|many|.|TRBV5-1
TGCGCCAGCAGCTCGTTTCCCGGCGGGCTGAACACCGGGGAGCTGTTTTTT
CASSSFPGGLNTGELFF
>TRBJ1-4|many|.|TRBV5-1
TGCGCCAGCAGCTTGCCACAGGATAATGAAAAACTGTTTTTT
CASSLPQDNEKLFF
>TRBJ2-5|many|.|TRBV18
TGTGCCAGCTCGCTGACAGGGAGGCAAGAGACCCAGTACTTC
CASSLTGRQETQYF
>TRBJ2-1|many|.|TRBV29-1
TGCAGCGTTGTTTCCTCCTCCTACAATGAGCAGTTCTTC
CSVVSSSYNEQFF
>TRBJ2-7|many|.|TRBV11-2
TGTGCCAGCAGCTTAGAAGGGGAGTGGAGTCTGGGCGACTACGAGCAGTACTTC
CASSLEGEWSLGDYEQYF
>TRBJ2-1|many|.|TRBV11-2
TGTGCCAGCAGCCGCTCTGGTGGGGCCAATGAGCAGTTCTTC
CASSRSGGANEQFF
>TRBJ2-7|.|TRBD1|TRBV3-1
TGTGCCAGCAGCCAACCAGGGGGCTTTTACGAGCAGTACTTC
CASSQPGGFYEQYF
>TRBJ2-7|many|TRBD1|TRBV5-1
TGCGCCAGCAGCTTGGATCGGTACAGGGGCTACGAGCAGTACTTC
CASSLDRYRGYEQYF
>TRBJ2-3|few|TRBD2|TRBV29-1
TGCAGCGTTTATAAGGGACTAGCGGCCACAGATACGCAGTATTTT
CSVYKGLAATDTQYF
>TRBJ2-7|many|.|TRBV5-1
TGCGCCAGCAGCGACATAGCTTATCGGGAGCAGTACTTC
CASSDIAYREQYF
>TRBJ2-7|few|TRBD2|TRBV4-3
TGCGCCAGCAGCCAACCAAGGACTAGTCTGCTTCGGTACGAGCAGTACTTC
CASSQPRTSLLRYEQYF
>TRBJ2-7|.|.|TRBV7-9
TGTGCCAGCAGCCGCAGGGTTTATTACGAGCAGTACTTC
CASSRRVYYEQYF
>TRBJ2-7|many|TRBD1|TRBV5-8
TGTGCCAGCCCGTGGTGGGGACAGGGCTCCTACGAGCAGTACTTC
CASPWWGQGSYEQYF
>TRBJ2-1|few|.|TRBV20-1
TGCAGTGCTAGAGATAGGAAGTGGGGAGTTGAGTACAATGAGCAGTTCTTC
CSARDRKWGVEYNEQFF
>TRBJ2-7|many|TRBD2|TRBV4-3
TGCGCCAGCAGCCAAGAACTAGCGGGGTTCCACGAGCAGTACTTC
CASSQELAGFHEQYF
>TRBJ2-1|many|.|TRBV4-2
TGTGCCACAAAAGATTACAATGAGCAGTTCTTC
CATKDYNEQFF
>TRBJ2-1|many|.|TRBV5-1
TGCGCCAGCAGCCCGCGAGGGGGTGGGATATACAATGAGCAGTTCTTC
CASSPRGGGIYNEQFF
>TRBJ2-1|many|TRBD2|TRBV28
TGTGCCAGCAGTCCCCCGCGGTGGCTAGCGGGAGTCCCCTACAATGAGCAGTTCTTC
CASSPPRWLAGVPYNEQFF
>TRBJ2-1|few|TRBD2|TRBV20-1
TGCAGTGCTAGGGGCGGGAGGGCCCCCGGCAGGCAGTTCTTC
CSARGGRAPGRQFF
>TRBJ2-7|many|TRBD2|TRBV28
TGTGCCAGCAGTTTCCCGGGACTAGCGGGGTTCTACGAGCAGTACTTC
CASSFPGLAGFYEQYF
>TRBJ2-6|few|.|TRBV7-2
TGTGCCAGCAGCTTACTCGTTGGGGCTGGGGCCAACGTCCTGACTTTC
CASSLLVGAGANVLTF
>TRBJ1-1|many|.|TRBV10-3
TGTGCCGTCCACCCAGGCATCTTGTGGAACACTGAAGCTTTCTTT
CAVHPGILWNTEAFF
>TRBJ1-5|many|.|TRBV12-3/TRBV12-4
TGTGCCAGCAGCCCCCTCTTTTGGGAGCCCCAGCATTTT
CASSPLFWEPQHF
>TRBJ2-2|many|.|TRBV5-1
TGTGCCAGCAGTTTACTCGCCGGGGAGCTGTTTTTT
CASSLLAGELFF